Listed below are T cell receptor beta chains from one sample, sequenced in a study of CD8+ T cells in alopecia areata. Clones were sequenced by immunoSEQ multiplex PCR, and TCRdb holds only the in-frame ones, with some missing. The data show about 190,000 clones, 45% to 65% seen once. This specimen was CD4+ T cells sorted from blood, taken at week 4, from a patient treated with tofacitinib. Receptors were obtained from a human donor with alopecia areata. Both conserved end residues are part of each CDR3. A D gene is named only where the DNA matches it firmly. Clone size is stated in some rows and not others, as once, few, many or a class when expanded.

v_gene	abundance	j_gene	d_gene	CDR3aa	CDR3nt
TRBV2	-	TRBJ1-5	-	CASKWGLSNQPQHF	TGTGCCAGCAAGTGGGGTTTAAGCAATCAGCCCCAGCATTTT
TRBV30	-	TRBJ2-5	TRBD2	CAWSGWERASGSYQETQYF	TGTGCCTGGAGTGGATGGGAGCGGGCTAGCGGTTCGTACCAAGAGACCCAGTACTTC
TRBV29-1	-	TRBJ2-5	-	CSGRRRRQETQYF	TGCAGCGGCCGTCGTAGGAGACAAGAGACCCAGTACTTC
TRBV7-9	-	TRBJ2-2	-	CATTLTGELFF	TGTGCCACCACACTGACCGGGGAGCTGTTTTTT
TRBV2	-	TRBJ2-5	TRBD2	CASSASSGRGETQYF	TGTGCCAGCAGTGCTTCTAGCGGGAGGGGTGAGACCCAGTACTTC
TRBV2	-	TRBJ2-5	TRBD2	CASRPAGVVQETQYF	TGTGCCAGCAGACCCGCGGGAGTTGTTCAGGAGACCCAGTACTTC
TRBV7-2	-	TRBJ1-1	TRBD1	CASSSGQGTAEAFF	TGTGCCAGCAGCTCCGGACAGGGAACGGCTGAAGCTTTCTTT
TRBV5-1	-	TRBJ2-2	-	CASRTGTGELFF	TGCGCCAGCAGGACGGGGACCGGGGAGCTGTTTTTT
TRBV29-1	few	TRBJ1-1	-	CSVDGGQHTEAFF	TGCAGCGTTGATGGGGGGCAGCACACTGAAGCTTTCTTT
TRBV29-1	few	TRBJ2-5	-	CSVEGTAEETQYF	TGCAGCGTTGAGGGAACGGCCGAAGAGACCCAGTACTTC
TRBV18	-	TRBJ2-5	-	CASSVRQQETQYF	TGTGCCAGCTCAGTTCGACAGCAAGAGACCCAGTACTTC
TRBV4-3	once	TRBJ2-5	-	CASSQDGTLQETQYF	TGCGCCAGCAGCCAAGACGGGACTCTCCAAGAGACCCAGTACTTC
TRBV4-1	-	TRBJ1-5	TRBD1	CASSQDRGQGYQPQHF	TGCGCCAGCAGCCAAGACCGGGGACAGGGGTATCAGCCCCAGCATTTT
TRBV6-5	-	TRBJ1-2	TRBD1	CASSVDGTGYGYTF	TGTGCCAGCAGCGTCGACGGGACAGGCTATGGCTACACCTTC
TRBV6-5	-	TRBJ1-1	-	CASSQHSRYTEAFF	TGTGCCAGCAGTCAGCATTCGAGATACACTGAAGCTTTCTTT
TRBV7-9	few	TRBJ1-5	-	CASSSYLGPQHF	TGTGCCAGCAGCTCCTACCTTGGACCCCAGCATTTT
TRBV2	few	TRBJ2-5	-	CASSEVGGTEETQYF	TGTGCCAGCAGTGAAGTAGGCGGGACTGAAGAGACCCAGTACTTC
TRBV29-1	few	TRBJ2-2	TRBD1	CSVERTGAAGELFF	TGCAGCGTTGAAAGGACAGGGGCAGCCGGGGAGCTGTTTTTT
TRBV25-1	-	TRBJ2-2	-	CASSARTPNTGELFF	TGTGCCAGCAGTGCCCGAACCCCGAACACCGGGGAGCTGTTTTTT
TRBV11-3	-	TRBJ2-3	-	CASSLTSLDTQYF	TGTGCCAGCAGCTTAACTAGCTTAGATACGCAGTATTTT
TRBV7-8	-	TRBJ1-1	-	CASSSRGTEAFF	TGTGCCAGCAGCTCCAGGGGTACTGAAGCTTTCTTT
TRBV9	few	TRBJ1-4	-	CASSPRTDLNEKLFF	TGTGCCAGCAGCCCACGGACGGACCTTAATGAAAAACTGTTTTTT
TRBV29-1	few	TRBJ2-3	TRBD1	CSVRTGWGTDTQYF	TGCAGCGTCCGGACAGGGTGGGGTACAGATACGCAGTATTTT
TRBV5-1	few	TRBJ2-1	-	CASSLVVSGVGEQFF	TGCGCCAGCAGCTTGGTTGTGTCCGGAGTTGGTGAGCAGTTCTTC
TRBV6-5	-	TRBJ1-1	-	CASSVIGLMNTEAFF	TGTGCCAGCAGCGTGATCGGACTGATGAACACTGAAGCTTTCTTT
TRBV6-5	-	TRBJ2-5	-	CASSKKETQYF	TGTGCCAGCAGTAAGAAAGAGACCCAGTACTTC
TRBV29-1	few	TRBJ2-7	-	CSVDVETGSYEQYF	TGCAGCGTTGATGTGGAGACGGGCTCCTACGAGCAGTACTTC
TRBV11-2	-	TRBJ1-2	-	CASRGTGFHGYTF	TGTGCCAGCAGAGGAACAGGGTTCCATGGCTACACCTTC
TRBV7-6	-	TRBJ2-7	TRBD2	CASSPTSTGEQYF	TGTGCCAGCAGCCCGACTAGCACAGGCGAGCAGTACTTC
TRBV29-1	few	TRBJ2-3	-	CSVDGGMDTQYF	TGCAGCGTTGATGGGGGGATGGATACGCAGTATTTT
TRBV29-1	few	TRBJ1-5	TRBD1	CSVQGTGDSNQPQHF	TGCAGCGTCCAAGGGACAGGGGATAGCAATCAGCCCCAGCATTTT
TRBV6-1	-	TRBJ1-1	-	CASSGPEDMNTEAFF	TGTGCCAGCAGTGGTCCAGAGGACATGAACACTGAAGCTTTCTTT
TRBV7-9	-	TRBJ2-7	-	CASSLMGFEQYF	TGTGCCAGCAGCCTGATGGGATTCGAGCAGTACTTC
TRBV30	few	TRBJ2-3	TRBD1	CAWSRVRLGQGSKDTQYF	TGTGCCTGGAGTCGGGTTCGCCTTGGACAGGGGAGCAAGGATACGCAGTATTTT
TRBV2	few	TRBJ2-7	-	CASSEAPSYEQYF	TGTGCCAGCAGTGAAGCACCTTCCTACGAGCAGTACTTC
TRBV4-2	-	TRBJ2-7	-	CASSQDLGVRGPYEQYF	TGTGCCAGCAGCCAAGATCTAGGGGTTAGAGGGCCCTACGAGCAGTACTTC
TRBV11-2	many	TRBJ2-5	TRBD2	CASSFLAGGGQETQYF	TGTGCCAGCAGCTTTCTGGCGGGGGGGGGCCAAGAGACCCAGTACTTC
TRBV18	-	TRBJ2-7	TRBD2	CASSPLLAGGIYEQYF	TGTGCCAGCTCACCACTTCTGGCGGGAGGCATCTACGAGCAGTACTTC
TRBV7-2	-	TRBJ2-6	-	CASSSGPNSGANVLTF	TGTGCCAGCAGCTCCGGACCGAACTCTGGGGCCAACGTCCTGACTTTC
TRBV6-1	-	TRBJ2-7	-	CASSEINEQYF	TGTGCCAGCAGTGAAATCAACGAGCAGTACTTC
TRBV7-9	-	TRBJ2-7	-	CASSAHTYEQYF	TGTGCCAGCAGCGCTCACACGTACGAGCAGTACTTC